The sequence of this TCR beta chain was determined in a study of blood T cell repertoires in COVID-19. Study-wide context: From the United States, Italy and Spain came samples of acute and convalescent COVID-19.

The CDR3 loop spans 15 amino acids. CDR1 is LNHNV, CDR2 YYDKDF, per germline (reference sequence). Trimming removed 8 bases from V and 8 bases from J, with 19 bases in between. How the authors handled the data: By means of reference gene primer amplification, nucleated cell counts were estimated. Here immunoSEQ multiplex PCR was the method, and the copy in TCRdb shows in-frame clones only, minus some. That table supplies the V and J calls and clone size; D and trimming were determined from the DNA. This table holds 35,000 to 40,000 clones, about 90% found once. Seattle patients were enrolled during active infection and followed longitudinally.

The clonotype comes from a man in his 60s with COVID-19, enrolled during active disease. J is TRBJ1-6 and V is TRBV15, with D perhaps TRBD1 (6 bases). The sequenced material came from peripheral blood. CDR3 nucleotides: TGTGCCACCTCCCAGACAGGATTGGGGGATTCACCCCTCCACTTT. Amino acid sequence: CATSQTGLGDSPLHF.